This T cell receptor (beta chain) emerged from a study of cytomegalovirus exposure and HLA in healthy donors. The table came from immunoSEQ multiplex PCR; TCRdb's copy has only in-frame clones and leaves some out. The sample carries approximately 88,000 clones, 90% to 97% recorded once. Germline loops: CDR1 WNHNN, CDR2 SYGVQD (reference sequence). V gave up 7 bases and J gave up 5 bases; unmatched junction bases: 11. This CDR3 comprises 15 residues. Only a few counts were recorded for this clone. The sample comprised PBMCs. The TCR was taken from a woman aged 18-29 years in good health and CMV-seronegative. The chain uses TRBV10-1 and TRBJ2-7; 10 nucleotides agree with TRBD2. The CDR3 loop is CASTDGTSASDEQYF. The DNA of the CDR3 is TGCGCCAGCACCGACGGGACTAGCGCTAGCGACGAGCAGTACTTC.